This TCR beta chain was recovered during a study of Graves' ophthalmopathy and Graves' hyperthyroidism. About the study: Stable hyperthyroidism meant no ophthalmopathy within 18 months of follow-up.

Included hyperthyroidism patients were aged 18 to 65 and newly diagnosed (under 2 months' duration). Enrollment excluded any patients with other autoimmune diseases, uncontrolled infections, pregnancy or lactation. Investigators amplified TCR beta CDR3 regions from RNA transcripts. Second-round multiplex PCR came after first-round RT-PCR with HTBI primers. TCRdb used MiXCR to reprocess the multiplex PCR reads, holding one entry per CDR3 protein. The profile covers more than 1,000,000 distinct CDR3 sequences, with around a third appearing a single time and roughly 11% taken by the ten largest. This sequence originates from an adult man with Graves' hyperthyroidism. Sequencing input: peripheral blood or thyroid tissue (not recorded which).

DNA for the CDR3: TGTGCCAGCAGCCCGCCAAAAGTAGCGGGGGCAATAGATACGCAGTATTTT. It codes for CASSPPKVAGAIDTQYF. This chain uses TRBV14 with TRBJ2-3, with 9 bases matching TRBD2. This CDR3 spans 17 amino acids. Germline V gene lookup returns CDR1 SGHDN and CDR2 FVKESK. V shed 4 bases and J 5 bases; nucleotides not matched to a gene: 13.